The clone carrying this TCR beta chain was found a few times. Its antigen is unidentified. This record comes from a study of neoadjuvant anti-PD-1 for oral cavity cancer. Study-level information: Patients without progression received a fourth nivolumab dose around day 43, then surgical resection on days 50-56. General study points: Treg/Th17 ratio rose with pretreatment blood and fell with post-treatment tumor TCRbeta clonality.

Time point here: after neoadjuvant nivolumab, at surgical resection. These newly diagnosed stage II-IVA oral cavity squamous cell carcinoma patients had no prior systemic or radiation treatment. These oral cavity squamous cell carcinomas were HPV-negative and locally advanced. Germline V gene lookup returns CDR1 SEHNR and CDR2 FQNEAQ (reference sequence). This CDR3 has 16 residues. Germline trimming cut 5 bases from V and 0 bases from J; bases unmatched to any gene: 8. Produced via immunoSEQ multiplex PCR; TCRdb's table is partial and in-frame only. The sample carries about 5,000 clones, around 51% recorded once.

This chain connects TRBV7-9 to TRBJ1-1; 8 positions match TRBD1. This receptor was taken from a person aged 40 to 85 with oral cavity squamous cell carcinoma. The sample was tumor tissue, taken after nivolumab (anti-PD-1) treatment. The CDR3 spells CASSGPGTGMNTEAFF. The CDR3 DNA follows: TGTGCCAGCAGCGGTCCCGGGACAGGAATGAACACTGAAGCTTTCTTT. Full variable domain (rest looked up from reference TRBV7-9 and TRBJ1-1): DTGVSQNPRHKITKRGQNVTFRCDPISEHNRLYWYRQTLGQGPEFLTYFQNEAQLEKSRLLSDRFSAERPKGSFSTLEIQRTEQGDSAMYLCASSGPGTGMNTEAFFGQGTRLTVV.